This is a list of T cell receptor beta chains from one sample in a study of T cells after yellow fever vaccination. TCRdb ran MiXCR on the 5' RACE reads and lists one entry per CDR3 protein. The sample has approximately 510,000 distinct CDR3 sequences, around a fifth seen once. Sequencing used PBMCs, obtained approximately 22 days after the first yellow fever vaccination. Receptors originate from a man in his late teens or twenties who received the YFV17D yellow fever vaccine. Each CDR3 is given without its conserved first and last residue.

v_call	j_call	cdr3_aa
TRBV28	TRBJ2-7	ASSLPALSYEQY
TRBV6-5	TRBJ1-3	ASSSPGNTIY
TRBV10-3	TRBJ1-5	AISDDPTQETSNQPQH
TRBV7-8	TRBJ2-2	ASILGGELF
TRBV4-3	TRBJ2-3	ASSQDPGLGRVTQY
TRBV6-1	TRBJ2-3	ASSLQGYTDTQY
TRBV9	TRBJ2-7	ASSVGSNEQY
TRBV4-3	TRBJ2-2	ASSQDGGQGTGELF
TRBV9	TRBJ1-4	ASSGQGGTNEKLF
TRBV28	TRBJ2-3	ASHGPGAGDTQY
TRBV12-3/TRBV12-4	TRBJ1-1	ASSFSGAPEAF
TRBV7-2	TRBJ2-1	ASSLQGLTYNEQF
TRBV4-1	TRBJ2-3	ASSQDGIGSTDTQY
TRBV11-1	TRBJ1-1	ASSQGTGSGNTEAF
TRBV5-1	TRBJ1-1	ASSFSGTQDTEAF
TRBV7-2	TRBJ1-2	ASSYFTGTGGGGYT
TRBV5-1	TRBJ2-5	ASSVTGYQETQY
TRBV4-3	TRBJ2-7	ASSPSPPGQAYEQY
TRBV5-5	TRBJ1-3	ASSLAGGSSGNTIY
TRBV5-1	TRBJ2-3	ASSLARGSTDTQY
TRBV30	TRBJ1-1	AWILANTEAF
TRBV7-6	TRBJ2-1	ASSKPGQQGPNNEQF
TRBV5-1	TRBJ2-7	ASSLEGQGVPYEQY
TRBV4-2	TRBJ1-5	ASSHPREGQSNQPQH
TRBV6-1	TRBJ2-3	ASSRDVTDTQY
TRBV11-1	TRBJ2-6	ASRPPGQSYSGANVLT